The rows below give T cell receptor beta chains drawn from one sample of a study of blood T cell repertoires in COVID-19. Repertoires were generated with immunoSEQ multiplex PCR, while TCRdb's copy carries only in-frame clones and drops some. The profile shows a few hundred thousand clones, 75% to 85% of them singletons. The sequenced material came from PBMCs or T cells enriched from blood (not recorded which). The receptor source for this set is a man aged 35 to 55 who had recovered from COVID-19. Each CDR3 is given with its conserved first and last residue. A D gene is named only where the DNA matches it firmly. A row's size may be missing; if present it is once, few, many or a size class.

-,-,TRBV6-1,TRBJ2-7,TGTGCCAGCAGTGAAATGGGCTTATCCTACGAGCAGTACTTC,CASSEMGLSYEQYF
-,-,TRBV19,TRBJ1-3,TGTGCCAGTAGTAGGTGGGGGGACGCCGGCTCTGGAAACACCATATATTTT,CASSRWGDAGSGNTIYF
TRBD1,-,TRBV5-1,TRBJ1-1,TGCGCCAGCAGCCCACGGACAGGGGACACTGAAGCTTTCTTT,CASSPRTGDTEAFF
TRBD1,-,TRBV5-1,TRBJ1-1,TGCGCCAGCAGCTTGGAACAGGGGATCTTAGTGGACACTGAAGCTTTCTTT,CASSLEQGILVDTEAFF
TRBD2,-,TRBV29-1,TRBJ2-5,TGCAGCGTTGGCGGGGGGGCCGGAGAGACCCAGTACTTC,CSVGGGAGETQYF
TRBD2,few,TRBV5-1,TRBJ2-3,TGCGCCAGCAGCATGACTAGCTTCTCTAGCACAGATACGCAGTATTTT,CASSMTSFSSTDTQYF
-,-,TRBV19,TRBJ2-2,TGTGCCAGTAGTATAGCAGCCGGGGAGCTGTTTTTT,CASSIAAGELFF
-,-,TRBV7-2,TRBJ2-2,TGTGCCAGCAGCTCTAATCCTTACACCGGGGAGCTGTTTTTT,CASSSNPYTGELFF
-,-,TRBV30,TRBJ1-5,TGTGCCTGGGACGGGAAGGGGGGGAATCAGCCCCAGCATTTT,CAWDGKGGNQPQHF
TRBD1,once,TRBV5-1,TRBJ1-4,TGCGCCAGCAGCCAAACAGGGGGAGGTGAAAAACTGTTTTTT,CASSQTGGGEKLFF
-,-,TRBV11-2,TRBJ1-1,TGTGCCAGCAGCTTAGGCCAGGGAGGAAGAGCTTTCTTT,CASSLGQGGRAFF
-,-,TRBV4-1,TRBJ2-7,TGCGCCAGCAGCCAAGATCAGGGCGAGCAGTACTTC,CASSQDQGEQYF
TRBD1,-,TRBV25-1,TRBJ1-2,TGTGCCAGCAGTGAATGGGGACAGGGCGGCTATGGCTACACCTTC,CASSEWGQGGYGYTF
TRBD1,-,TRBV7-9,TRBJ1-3,TGTGCCAGCAGCTTGCAGGGGGCGGCTGGAAACACCATATATTTT,CASSLQGAAGNTIYF
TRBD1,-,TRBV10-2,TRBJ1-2,TGCGCCAGCAGTGATTATACAGGGGCCAACTATGGCTACACCTTC,CASSDYTGANYGYTF
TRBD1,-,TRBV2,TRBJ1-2,TGTGCCAGCAGTGGGACAGGGGGCCGGGATGGCTACACCTTC,CASSGTGGRDGYTF
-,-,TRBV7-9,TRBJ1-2,TGTGCCAGCAGCTCAGGGGTTTGGGATGGCTACACCTTC,CASSSGVWDGYTF
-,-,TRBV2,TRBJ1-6,TGTGCCAGCAGTTTGTACGGTGCGGCCCCCGATTCACCCCTCCACTTT,CASSLYGAAPDSPLHF
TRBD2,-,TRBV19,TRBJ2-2,TGTGCCAGTAGTATCCTAGCGGGGCGGAACACCGGGGAGCTGTTTTTT,CASSILAGRNTGELFF
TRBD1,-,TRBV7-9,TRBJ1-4,TGTGCCAGCAGCCGGCCGACGGGACAGGGGAGTGAAAAACTGTTTTTT,CASSRPTGQGSEKLFF
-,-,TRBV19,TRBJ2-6,TGTGCCACCCTAGGGGGATTGCAGACTACCAACGTCCTGACTTTC,CATLGGLQTTNVLTF
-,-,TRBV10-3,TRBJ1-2,TGTGCCATCAGTGAGTCAAATTTCCAGGGGAAGGGCTACACCTTC,CAISESNFQGKGYTF
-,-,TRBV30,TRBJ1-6,TGTGCCTGGGCGACAGGATTTTACTCACCCCTCCACTTT,CAWATGFYSPLHF
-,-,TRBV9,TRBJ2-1,TGTGCCAGCAGCGTTCCTACTTTGACTAGAACTGGCTCCTACAATGAGCAGTTCTTC,CASSVPTLTRTGSYNEQFF
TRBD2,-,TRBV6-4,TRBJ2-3,TGTGCCAGCAGAAGCTTAGCGGGAGGGCCAGATACGCAGTATTTT,CASRSLAGGPDTQYF
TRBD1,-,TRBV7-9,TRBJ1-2,TGTGCCAGCAGCTCATCCGGAGGGACAGGGGTGCCCTATGGCTACACCTTC,CASSSSGGTGVPYGYTF
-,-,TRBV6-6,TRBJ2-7,TGTGCCAGCAGCCCCGGAGCGGGTGCAGTATACGAGCAGTACTTC,CASSPGAGAVYEQYF
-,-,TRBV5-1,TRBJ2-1,TGCGCCAGCAGTCAGGGTTACGGCTCCTACAATGAGCAGTTCTTC,CASSQGYGSYNEQFF
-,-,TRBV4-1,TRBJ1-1,TGCGCCAGCAGCCAAGAACGTGGAGGGGATGAAGCTTTCTTT,CASSQERGGDEAFF
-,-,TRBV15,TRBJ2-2,TGTGCCACCAGGTATGGGGGCGCGAACACCGGGGAGCTGTTTTTT,CATRYGGANTGELFF
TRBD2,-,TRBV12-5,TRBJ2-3,TGTGCTAGTGGCTCTAGACTAGCGGTACTGAGCACAGATACGCAGTATTTT,CASGSRLAVLSTDTQYF